This T cell receptor beta chain was recovered during a study of a mutant IDH1 vaccine in newly diagnosed glioma. Study context: The treated population exhibited a male proportion of roughly 60%, a female proportion of 37.5%, and a mean age of about 39 years. Beforehand, treatment had been radiotherapy, temozolomide, or both; the majority received both.

This table comes from immunoSEQ multiplex PCR, and its TCRdb copy is limited to in-frame clones, with some not included. The data contain tens of thousands of clones, about 89% of them seen just once; the ten biggest clones take up about 10%. V gave up 5 bases and J gave up 6 bases; unmatched junction bases: 12. This CDR3 region has 16 residues. Germline values: CDR1 LNHDA, CDR2 SQIVND (reference sequence). Time point described: baseline, week 1 (first vaccination visit). Noted treatment: pre-vaccination baseline after standard-of-care therapy. V gene TRBV19 combines with J gene TRBJ2-1, with 8 bases lining up with TRBD2. The input for sequencing was PBMCs, taken from a glioma patient treated with radiotherapy, temozolomide or both. The TCR was taken from a man in his thirties or forties with glioma. The CDR3 DNA reads TGTGCCAGTAGTCCCCTGGCGGGGGGCGCGGGCAATGAGCAGTTCTTC. Residues: CASSPLAGGAGNEQFF.